This T cell receptor (beta chain) was recorded in a study of T cells in Graves' hyperthyroidism and ophthalmopathy. Study outcomes and limitations: A median about 7 months before onset, the model predicted ophthalmopathy.

This clonotype was seen ten or more times. The antigen is undetermined. RNA transcripts gave rise to amplified TCR beta CDR3 regions. The HTBI primer set served for first-round RT-PCR of the TCR CDR3. MiXCR was run by TCRdb on the multiplex PCR reads, yielding one entry per CDR3 protein. The sample has about 590,000 distinct CDR3 sequences; about 15% are singletons. The CDR3 runs to 11 residues. The V end lost 10 bases, the J end lost 4 bases, and 9 bases lay between the germline ends. CDR1 and CDR2 (germline): SNHLY, FYNNEI. Stable disease denoted Graves' hyperthyroidism without ophthalmopathy progression within 18 months.

The clonotype comes from a woman in her 30s with Graves' hyperthyroidism. The rearrangement uses TRBV2 and TRBJ2-3; the D gene is possibly TRBD2 (6 bases). Source material: blood. The DNA for the CDR3 is TGTGCCATCACGGGGGCAGATACGCAGTATTTT. Translated, it gives CAITGADTQYF.